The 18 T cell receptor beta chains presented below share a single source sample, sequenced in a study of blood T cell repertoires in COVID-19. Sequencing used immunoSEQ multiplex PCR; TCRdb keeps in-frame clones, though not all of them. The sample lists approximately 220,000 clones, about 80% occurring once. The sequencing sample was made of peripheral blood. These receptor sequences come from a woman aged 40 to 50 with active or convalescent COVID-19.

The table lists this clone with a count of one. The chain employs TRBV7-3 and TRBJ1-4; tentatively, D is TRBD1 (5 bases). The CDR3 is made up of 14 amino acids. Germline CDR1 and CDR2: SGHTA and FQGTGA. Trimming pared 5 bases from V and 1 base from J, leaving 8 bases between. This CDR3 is CASSAGGTNEKLFF. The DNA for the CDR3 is TGTGCCAGCAGCGCGGGGGGAACTAATGAAAAACTGTTTTTT.

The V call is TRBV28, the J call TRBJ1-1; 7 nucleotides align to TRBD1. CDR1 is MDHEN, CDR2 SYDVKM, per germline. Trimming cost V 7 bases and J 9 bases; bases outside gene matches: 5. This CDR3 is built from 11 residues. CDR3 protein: CASNPGQKAFF. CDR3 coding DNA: TGTGCCAGCAACCCGGGACAGAAAGCTTTCTTT.

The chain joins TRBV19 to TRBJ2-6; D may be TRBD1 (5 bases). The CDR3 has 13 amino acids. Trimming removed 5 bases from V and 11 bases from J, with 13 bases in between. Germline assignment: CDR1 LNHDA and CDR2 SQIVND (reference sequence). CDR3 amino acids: CASSSRRVDVLTF. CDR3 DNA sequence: TGTGCCAGTAGTTCCCGCAGGGTTGACGTCCTGACTTTC.

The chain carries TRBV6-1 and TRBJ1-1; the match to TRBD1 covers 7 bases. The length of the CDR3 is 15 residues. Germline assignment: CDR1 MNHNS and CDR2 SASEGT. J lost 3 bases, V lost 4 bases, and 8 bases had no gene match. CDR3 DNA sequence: TGTGCCAGCAGTGCAGCCCAGGGGGGAGACACTGAAGCTTTCTTT. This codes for CASSAAQGGDTEAFF.

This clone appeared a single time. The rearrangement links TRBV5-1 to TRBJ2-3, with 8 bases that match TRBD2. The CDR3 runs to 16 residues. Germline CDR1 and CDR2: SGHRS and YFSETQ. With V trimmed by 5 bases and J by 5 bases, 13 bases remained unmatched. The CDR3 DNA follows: TGCGCCAGCAGATCGGGGGGGAGTTCAAGCGGAGATACGCAGTATTTT. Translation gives CASRSGGSSSGDTQYF.

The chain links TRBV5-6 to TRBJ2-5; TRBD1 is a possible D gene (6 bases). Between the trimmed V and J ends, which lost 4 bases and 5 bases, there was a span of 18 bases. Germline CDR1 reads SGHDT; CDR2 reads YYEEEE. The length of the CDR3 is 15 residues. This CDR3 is CASSIRGGVVETQYF. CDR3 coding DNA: TGTGCCAGCAGCATCAGAGGGGGAGTGGTGGAGACCCAGTACTTC.

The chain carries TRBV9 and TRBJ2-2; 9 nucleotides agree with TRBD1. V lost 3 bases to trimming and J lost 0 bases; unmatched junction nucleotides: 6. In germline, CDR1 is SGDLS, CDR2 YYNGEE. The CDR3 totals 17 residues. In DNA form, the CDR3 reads TGTGCCAGCAGCGGGAGTCGACAGGGGGCGAACACCGGGGAGCTGTTTTTT. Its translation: CASSGSRQGANTGELFF.

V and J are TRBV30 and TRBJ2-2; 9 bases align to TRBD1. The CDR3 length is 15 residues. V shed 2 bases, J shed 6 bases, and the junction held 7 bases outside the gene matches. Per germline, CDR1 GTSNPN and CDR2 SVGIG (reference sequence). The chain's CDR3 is CAWSSRDRVAGELFF. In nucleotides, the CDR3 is TGTGCCTGGAGTAGCCGGGACAGGGTAGCCGGGGAGCTGTTTTTT.

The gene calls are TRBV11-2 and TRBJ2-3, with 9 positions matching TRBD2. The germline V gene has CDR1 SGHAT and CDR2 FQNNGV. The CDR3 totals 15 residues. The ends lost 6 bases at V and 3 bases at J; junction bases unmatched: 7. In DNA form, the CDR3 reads TGTGCCAGCAGGATCGGACTAGCGAAGACAGATACGCAGTATTTT. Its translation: CASRIGLAKTDTQYF.

CDR3 in amino acids: CASSSYGQGASDTQYF. Here the CDR3 DNA reads TGTGCCAGCAGCTCCTACGGACAGGGGGCGTCAGATACGCAGTATTTT. The chain uses TRBV7-3 and TRBJ2-3; TRBD1 agrees at 11 bases. The CDR3 has 16 residues. The V segment lost 4 bases and the J segment 4 bases; nucleotides outside the gene matches: 7. The V gene's germline CDR1 is SGHTA and CDR2 FQGTGA. Drawing the rest from reference TRBV7-3 and TRBJ2-3, the complete variable domain is GAGVSQTPSNKVTEKGKYVELRCDPISGHTALYWYRQSLGQGPEFLIYFQGTGAADDSGLPNDRFFAVRPEGSVSTLKIQRTERGDSAVYLCASSSYGQGASDTQYFGPGTRLTVL.

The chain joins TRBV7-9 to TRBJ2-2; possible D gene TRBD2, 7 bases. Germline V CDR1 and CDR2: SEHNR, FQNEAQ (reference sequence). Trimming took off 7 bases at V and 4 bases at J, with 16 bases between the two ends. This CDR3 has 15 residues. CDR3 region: CASTVGAGVTGELFF. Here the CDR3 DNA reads TGTGCCAGCACCGTGGGGGCGGGAGTCACCGGGGAGCTGTTTTTT.

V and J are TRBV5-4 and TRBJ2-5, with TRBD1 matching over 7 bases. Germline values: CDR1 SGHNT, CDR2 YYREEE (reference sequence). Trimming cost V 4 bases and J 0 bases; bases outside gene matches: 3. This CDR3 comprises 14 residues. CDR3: CASSPTGNQETQYF. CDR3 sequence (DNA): TGTGCCAGCAGCCCGACAGGGAACCAAGAGACCCAGTACTTC.

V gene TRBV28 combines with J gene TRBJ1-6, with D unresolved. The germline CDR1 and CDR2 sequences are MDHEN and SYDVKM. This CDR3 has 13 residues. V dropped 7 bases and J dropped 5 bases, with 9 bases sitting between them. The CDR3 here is CASMWGDNSPLHF. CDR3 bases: TGTGCCAGCATGTGGGGAGATAATTCACCCCTCCACTTT.

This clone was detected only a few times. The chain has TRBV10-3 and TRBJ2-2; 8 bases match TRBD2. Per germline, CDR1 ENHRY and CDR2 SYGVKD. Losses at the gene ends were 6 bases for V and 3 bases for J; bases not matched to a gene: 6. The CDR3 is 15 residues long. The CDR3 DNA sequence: TGTGCCATCAGCCAGCTCGGGGGGGACACCGGGGAGCTGTTTTTT. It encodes CAISQLGGDTGELFF.

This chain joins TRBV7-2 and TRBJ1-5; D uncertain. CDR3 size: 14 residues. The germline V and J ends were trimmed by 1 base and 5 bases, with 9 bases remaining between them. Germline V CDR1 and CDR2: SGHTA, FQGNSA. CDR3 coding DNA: TGTGCCAGCAGCTTAGAGCTAAGAGATCAGCCCCAGCATTTT. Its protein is CASSLELRDQPQHF.

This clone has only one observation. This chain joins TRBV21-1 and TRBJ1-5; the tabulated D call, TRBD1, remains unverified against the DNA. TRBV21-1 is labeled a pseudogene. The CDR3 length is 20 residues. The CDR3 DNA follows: TGTGCCAGCAGCAAATACCTAGGGGACAGGGAAATAAGGAGCAATCAGCCCCAGCATTTT. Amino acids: CASSKYLGDREIRSNQPQHF.

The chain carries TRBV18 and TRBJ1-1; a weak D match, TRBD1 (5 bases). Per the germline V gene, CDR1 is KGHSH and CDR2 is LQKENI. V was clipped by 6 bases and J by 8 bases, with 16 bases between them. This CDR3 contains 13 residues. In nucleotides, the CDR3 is TGTGCCAGCTCTCCAGAGACTCGGACAGAAGCTTTCTTT. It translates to CASSPETRTEAFF.

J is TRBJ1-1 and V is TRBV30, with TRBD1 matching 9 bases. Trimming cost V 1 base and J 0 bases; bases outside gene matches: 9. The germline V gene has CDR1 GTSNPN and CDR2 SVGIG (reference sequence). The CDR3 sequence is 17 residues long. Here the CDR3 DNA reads TGTGCCTGGAGTGGGGGACAGGGAAAAATCATGAACACTGAAGCTTTCTTT. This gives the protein CAWSGGQGKIMNTEAFF.